This T cell receptor beta chain came from a study of blood T cell repertoires in COVID-19. Study-level information: Material from acute and convalescent COVID-19 was sourced from the United States, Italy and Spain. T cells, B-cell-depleted T cells, or PBMCs supplied cDNA or gDNA.

V dropped 5 bases and J dropped 2 bases, with 19 bases sitting between them. This CDR3 is built from 16 residues. Germline V gene sequence: CDR1 MNHEY, CDR2 SVGEGT. In the authors' methods: Scientists estimated how many nucleated cells there were by amplifying reference gene primers. Repertoires were generated with immunoSEQ multiplex PCR, while TCRdb's copy carries only in-frame clones and drops some. V, J and clone size are those of that table, while D and trimming were read from the DNA. Among fewer than 250,000 clones listed, approximately 79% were seen once. This clonotype originated in a woman in her forties or fifties with acute or convalescent COVID-19. The chain couples TRBV6-2 or TRBV6-3 to TRBJ2-7; possibly TRBD1 for D (8 bases). The sequencing input was peripheral blood. CDR3 residues: CASSDPDREGTYEQYF. CDR3 coding DNA: TGTGCCAGCAGTGACCCGGACAGGGAGGGGACCTACGAGCAGTACTTC.